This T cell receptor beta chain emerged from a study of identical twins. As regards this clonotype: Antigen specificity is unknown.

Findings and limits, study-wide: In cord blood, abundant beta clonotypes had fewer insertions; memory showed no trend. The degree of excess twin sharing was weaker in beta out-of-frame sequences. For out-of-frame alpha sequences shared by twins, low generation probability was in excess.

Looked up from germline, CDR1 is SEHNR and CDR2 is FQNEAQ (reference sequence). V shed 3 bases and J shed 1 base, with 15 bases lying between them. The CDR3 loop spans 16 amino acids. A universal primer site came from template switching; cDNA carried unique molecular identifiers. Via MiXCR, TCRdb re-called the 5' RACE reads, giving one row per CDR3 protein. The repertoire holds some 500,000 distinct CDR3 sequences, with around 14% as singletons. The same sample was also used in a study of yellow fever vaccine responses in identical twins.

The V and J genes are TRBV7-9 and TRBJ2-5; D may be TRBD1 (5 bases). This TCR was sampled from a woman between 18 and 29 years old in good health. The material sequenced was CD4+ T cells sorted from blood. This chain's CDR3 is CASSLKKTASQETQYF. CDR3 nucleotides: TGTGCCAGCAGCTTGAAAAAGACAGCTAGCCAAGAGACCCAGTACTTC.